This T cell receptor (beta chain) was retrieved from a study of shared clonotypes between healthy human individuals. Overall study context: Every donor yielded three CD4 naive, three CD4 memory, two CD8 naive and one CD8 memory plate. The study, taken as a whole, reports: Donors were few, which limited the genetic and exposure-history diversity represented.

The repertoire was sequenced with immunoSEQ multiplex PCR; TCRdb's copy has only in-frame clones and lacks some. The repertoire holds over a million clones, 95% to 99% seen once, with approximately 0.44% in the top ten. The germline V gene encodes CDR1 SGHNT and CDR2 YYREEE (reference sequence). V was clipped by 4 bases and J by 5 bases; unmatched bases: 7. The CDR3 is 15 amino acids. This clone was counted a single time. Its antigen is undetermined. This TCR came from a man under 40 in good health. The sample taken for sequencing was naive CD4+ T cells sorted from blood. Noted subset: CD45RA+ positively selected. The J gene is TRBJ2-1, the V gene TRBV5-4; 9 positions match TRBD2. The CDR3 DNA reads TGTGCCAGCAGCCCGGGACTAGCTCGGAACAATGAGCAGTTCTTC. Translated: CASSPGLARNNEQFF.